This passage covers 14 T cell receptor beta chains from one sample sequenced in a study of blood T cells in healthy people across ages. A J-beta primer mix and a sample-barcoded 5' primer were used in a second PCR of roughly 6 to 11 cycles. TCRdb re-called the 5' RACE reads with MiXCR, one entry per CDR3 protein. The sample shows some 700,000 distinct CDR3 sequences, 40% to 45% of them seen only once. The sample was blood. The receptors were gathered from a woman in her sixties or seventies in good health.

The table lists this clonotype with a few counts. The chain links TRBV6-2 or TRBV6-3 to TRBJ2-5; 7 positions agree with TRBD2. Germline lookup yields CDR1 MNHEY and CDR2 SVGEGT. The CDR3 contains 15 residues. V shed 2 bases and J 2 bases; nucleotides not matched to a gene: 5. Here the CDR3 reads CASSYPGLNQETQYF. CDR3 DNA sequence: TGTGCCAGCAGTTACCCGGGACTAAATCAAGAGACCCAGTACTTC.

The CDR3, as DNA: TGTGCCAGCAGCCAAGAAGATTTAGGGACCTCTCGTGGCTACACCTTC. Encoded protein: CASSQEDLGTSRGYTF. V usage is TRBV4-2 and J usage is TRBJ1-2; the D gene is possibly TRBD1 (5 bases). Germline CDR1 LGHNA, CDR2 YNFKEQ. V dropped 0 bases and J dropped 7 bases, with 18 bases sitting between them. The CDR3 totals 16 residues.

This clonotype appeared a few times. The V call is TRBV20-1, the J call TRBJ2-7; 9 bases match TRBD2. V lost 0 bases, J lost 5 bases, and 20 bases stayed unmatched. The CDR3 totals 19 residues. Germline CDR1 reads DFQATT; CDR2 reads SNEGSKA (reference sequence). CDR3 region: CSARDPAGGPGTTVHEQYF. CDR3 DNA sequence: TGCAGTGCTAGAGATCCCGCGGGGGGGCCGGGCACAACCGTTCACGAGCAGTACTTC.

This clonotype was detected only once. The CDR3 coding sequence is TGTGCCAGCAGTTCTCAGCTTATCCCGTACTTC. Amino acid sequence: CASSSQLIPYF. This rearrangement joins TRBV28 to TRBJ2-5, with D uncertain. The V gene lost 4 bases and the J gene lost 13 bases, with 13 bases spanning the gap. Germline V gene data show CDR1 as MDHEN and CDR2 as SYDVKM. The CDR3 has 11 amino acids. The variable domain in full, with the rest retrieved from reference TRBV28 and TRBJ2-5, is DVKVTQSSRYLVKRTGEKVFLECVQDMDHENMFWYRQDPGLGLRLIYFSYDVKMKEKGDIPEGYSVSREKKERFSLILESASTNQTSMYLCASSSQLIPYFGPGTRLLVL.

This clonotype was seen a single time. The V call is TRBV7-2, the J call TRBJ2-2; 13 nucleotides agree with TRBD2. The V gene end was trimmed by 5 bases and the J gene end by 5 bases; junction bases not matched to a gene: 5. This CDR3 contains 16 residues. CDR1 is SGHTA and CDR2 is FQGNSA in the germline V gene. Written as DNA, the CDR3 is TGTGCCAGCAGCAAACTAGCGGGGGGGCCTACCGGGGAGCTGTTTTTT. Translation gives CASSKLAGGPTGELFF. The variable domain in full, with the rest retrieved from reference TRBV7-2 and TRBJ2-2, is GAGVSQSPSNKVTEKGKDVELRCDPISGHTALYWYRQSLGQGLEFLIYFQGNSAPDKSGLPSDRFSAERTGGSVSTLTIQRTQQEDSAVYLCASSKLAGGPTGELFFGEGSRLTVL.

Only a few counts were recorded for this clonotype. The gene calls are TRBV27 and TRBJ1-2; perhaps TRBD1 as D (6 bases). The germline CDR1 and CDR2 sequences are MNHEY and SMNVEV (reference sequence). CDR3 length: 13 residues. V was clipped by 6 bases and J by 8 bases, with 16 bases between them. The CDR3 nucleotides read TGTGCCAGCAGGCTACAGGGAGGTGGAGGCTACACCTTC. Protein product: CASRLQGGGGYTF.

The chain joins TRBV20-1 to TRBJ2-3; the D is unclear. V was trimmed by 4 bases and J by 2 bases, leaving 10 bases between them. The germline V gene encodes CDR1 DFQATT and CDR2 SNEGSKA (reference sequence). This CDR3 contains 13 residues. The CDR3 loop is CSAIYVYTDTQYF. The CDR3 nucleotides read TGCAGTGCTATTTATGTCTACACAGATACGCAGTATTTT.

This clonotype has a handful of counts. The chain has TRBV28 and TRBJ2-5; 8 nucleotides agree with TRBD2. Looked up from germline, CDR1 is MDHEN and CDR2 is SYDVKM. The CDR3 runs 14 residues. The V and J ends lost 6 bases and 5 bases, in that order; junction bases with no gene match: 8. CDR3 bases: TGTGCCAGCAGCCTCTCTAGCGGGTGGGAGACCCAGTACTTC. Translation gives CASSLSSGWETQYF.

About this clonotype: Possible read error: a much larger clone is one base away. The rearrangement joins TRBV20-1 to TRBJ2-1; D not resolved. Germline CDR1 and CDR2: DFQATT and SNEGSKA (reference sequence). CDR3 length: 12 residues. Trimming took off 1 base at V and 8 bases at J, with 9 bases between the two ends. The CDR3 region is CSARVRGDEQFF. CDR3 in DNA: TGCAGTGCTAGAGTACGTGGGGATGAGCAGTTCTTC.

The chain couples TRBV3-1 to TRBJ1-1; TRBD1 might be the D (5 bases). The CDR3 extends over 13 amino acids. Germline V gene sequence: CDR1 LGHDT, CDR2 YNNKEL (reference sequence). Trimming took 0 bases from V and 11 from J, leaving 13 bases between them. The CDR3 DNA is TGTGCCAGCAGCCAAGATAAAGGGGCTAGGGCTTTCTTT. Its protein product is CASSQDKGARAFF.

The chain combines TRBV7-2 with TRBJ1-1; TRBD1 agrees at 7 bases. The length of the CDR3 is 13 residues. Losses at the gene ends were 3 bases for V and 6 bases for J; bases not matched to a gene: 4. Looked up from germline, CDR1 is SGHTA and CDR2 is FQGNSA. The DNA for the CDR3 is TGTGCCAGCAGCTTTGGAGGGGGCGCTGAAGCTTTCTTT. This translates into CASSFGGGAEAFF.

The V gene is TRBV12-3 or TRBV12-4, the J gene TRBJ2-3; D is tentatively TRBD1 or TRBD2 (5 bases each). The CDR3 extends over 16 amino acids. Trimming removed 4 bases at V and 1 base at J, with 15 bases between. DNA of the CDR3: TGTGCCAGCAGTTCGGCACGCAGAGGGGGCACAGATACGCAGTATTTT. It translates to CASSSARRGGTDTQYF.

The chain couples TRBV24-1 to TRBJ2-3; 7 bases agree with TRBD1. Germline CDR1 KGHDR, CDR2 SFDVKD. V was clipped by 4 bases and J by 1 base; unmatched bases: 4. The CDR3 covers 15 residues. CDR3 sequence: CATSDPGQGTDTQYF. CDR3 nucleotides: TGTGCCACCAGTGACCCCGGACAGGGCACAGATACGCAGTATTTT.

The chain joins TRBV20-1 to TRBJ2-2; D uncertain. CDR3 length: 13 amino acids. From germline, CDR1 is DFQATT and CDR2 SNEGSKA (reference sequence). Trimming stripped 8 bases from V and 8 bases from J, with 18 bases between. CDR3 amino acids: CSPQKTVRGELFF. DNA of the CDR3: TGCAGTCCACAGAAAACGGTCCGAGGGGAGCTGTTTTTT.